This paragraph covers one T cell receptor (beta chain) sequence. These data are taken from a study of blood T cell repertoires in COVID-19. As for the study in general: T cells, B-cell-depleted T cells, or PBMCs supplied cDNA or gDNA.

The assay was immunoSEQ multiplex PCR, and TCRdb's table has in-frame clones only and misses some. The data contain about 390,000 clones, approximately 89% of them singletons. Trimming removed 3 bases from V and 3 bases from J, with 24 bases in between. This CDR3 is 18 amino acids long. Germline V gene data show CDR1 as DFQATT and CDR2 as SNEGSKA (reference sequence). The V gene is TRBV20-1, the J gene TRBJ2-1, with D possibly being TRBD2 (6 bases). Input material: peripheral blood. This receptor was obtained from a woman aged 55-69 years with COVID-19, enrolled during active disease. Written as DNA, the CDR3 is TGCAGTGCTAGTGGTTGGATGGGGGGACCTACAAACTACAATGAGCAGTTCTTC. Translating gives CSASGWMGGPTNYNEQFF.